This TCR beta chain was sequenced during a study of shared clonotypes between healthy human individuals. There are 16 residues in the CDR3. The trim removed 9 bases at V and 7 bases at J, leaving 18 bases unmatched. Germline-derived CDR1 and CDR2 are SGHRS and YFSETQ. Sequencing was at deep level. The input for sorted-subset replicate PCRs was 200 to 250 ng DNA, tens of thousands of T cell genomes. Method: immunoSEQ multiplex PCR; TCRdb's copy keeps in-frame clones and lacks some. The repertoire holds some 2.4 million clones, with 93% as singletons. Comments on this clone: Its antigen is still unknown.

Study observations and caveats: Some clonotypes were shared by all four sorted-subset donors, while others were not shared. The non-shared ones had lower generation probabilities than the shared ones. Naive subsets, compared against memory subsets, generally had larger estimated richness values.

The receptor was derived from a young man in good health. Some clones in this sample may be carry-over from other donors' samples. Sequencing was done on a sample of naive CD4+ T cells from PBMCs. Subset indicated: CD45RA+ positively selected. J is TRBJ2-1 and V is TRBV5-1; 8 bases fit TRBD1. The CDR3 loop reads CATEPGGLRDRNEQFF. In nucleotides, the CDR3 is TGCGCCACGGAACCAGGGGGCTTGCGGGATCGGAATGAGCAGTTCTTC.